The 11 T cell receptor beta chains given below trace back to one sample, sequenced in a study of cytomegalovirus exposure and HLA in healthy donors. The primer mix had 60 Vbeta and 13 Jbeta primers. Repertoires were generated with immunoSEQ multiplex PCR, while TCRdb's copy carries only in-frame clones and drops some. The sample lists approximately 140,000 clones; around 78% were seen once. The sample consisted of PBMCs. Receptors originate from a male donor in good health and CMV-seronegative.

The chain couples TRBV2 to TRBJ2-3; a weak D match, TRBD2 (5 bases). The CDR3 extends over 12 amino acids. Per the germline V gene, CDR1 is SNHLY and CDR2 is FYNNEI. Between the trimmed V and J ends, which lost 7 bases and 2 bases, there was a span of 7 bases. CDR3 coding DNA: TGTGCCAGCAACGGGGACACAGATACGCAGTATTTT. Protein sequence: CASNGDTDTQYF.

This chain joins TRBV9 and TRBJ1-2; D is undetermined. The CDR3 length is 11 residues. Germline CDR1 is SGDLS and CDR2 is YYNGEE. CDR3 sequence (DNA): TGTGCGAGTAGAGGGCGTTATGGCTACACCTTC. It yields the protein CASRGRYGYTF.

The table lists this clone with a few counts. The rearrangement joins TRBV9 to TRBJ2-5; TRBD2 is a possible D gene (6 bases). This CDR3 has 13 amino acids. Between the trimmed V and J ends, which lost 7 bases and 5 bases, there was a span of 15 bases. CDR1 is SGDLS and CDR2 is YYNGEE in the germline V gene. CDR3 sequence (DNA): TGTGCCAGCGGTGATCGGGGGTGGGAGACCCAGTACTTC. Translating gives CASGDRGWETQYF.

The CDR3 sequence is CASRQGAWDTQYF. The CDR3 bases are TGTGCCAGTCGACAGGGGGCATGGGATACGCAGTATTTT. This sequence joins TRBV25-1 and TRBJ2-3, with TRBD1 matching over 10 bases. This CDR3 spans 13 amino acids. Trimming at V came to 9 bases and at J to 6 bases, leaving 6 bases not matched to a gene. CDR1 is MGHDK and CDR2 is SYGVNS in the germline V gene. Filled out from reference TRBV25-1 and TRBJ2-3, the complete variable domain reads EADIYQTPRYLVIGTGKKITLECSQTMGHDKMYWYQQDPGMELHLIHYSYGVNSTEKGDLSSESTVSRIRTEHFPLTLESARPSHTSQYLCASRQGAWDTQYFGPGTRLTVL.

The rearrangement uses TRBV27 and TRBJ2-1, with TRBD2 matching 9 bases. V dropped 3 bases and J dropped 12; count of bases not matched to a gene: 12. Looked up from germline, CDR1 is MNHEY and CDR2 is SMNVEV (reference sequence). This CDR3 contains 15 residues. CDR3 in DNA: TGTGCCAGCAGTTTTGGCGGGGGGGGACCGGGGGTGCAGTTCTTC. It translates to CASSFGGGGPGVQFF.

The chain combines TRBV27 with TRBJ2-7; perhaps TRBD1 as D (7 bases). Between the trimmed V and J ends, which lost 1 base and 7 bases, there was a span of 14 bases. In germline, CDR1 is MNHEY, CDR2 SMNVEV (reference sequence). This CDR3 spans 14 amino acids. The CDR3 spells CASSLLGGAGEQYF. For the CDR3, the DNA is TGTGCCAGCAGTTTATTAGGGGGCGCGGGGGAGCAGTACTTC.

V usage is TRBV5-1 and J usage is TRBJ2-5; the D gene is possibly TRBD2 (5 bases). Germline CDR1 and CDR2: SGHRS and YFSETQ. V lost 4 bases and J 7 bases, leaving 17 bases between the germline ends. CDR3 length: 14 residues. The CDR3 reads CASSKDSRRGTQYF. The CDR3 bases are TGCGCCAGCAGCAAGGACTCCCGGAGAGGGACCCAGTACTTC.

This clone was observed once. The chain couples TRBV15 to TRBJ1-4; 8 nucleotides match TRBD1. Unmatched junction bases numbered 8, after V lost 0 bases and J lost 8 bases. Germline-derived CDR1 and CDR2 are LNHNV and YYDKDF (reference sequence). The CDR3 is made up of 16 amino acids. The CDR3 bases are TGTGCCACCAGCAGAGATCAGGGGGCCCGTTCAGAAAAACTGTTTTTT. It translates to CATSRDQGARSEKLFF.

The chain combines TRBV29-1 with TRBJ1-5; 11 bases line up with TRBD1. CDR1 SQVTM and CDR2 ANQGSEA come from the germline V gene. CDR3 length: 18 residues. V lost 4 bases and J lost 1; bases outside the gene matches: 12. The CDR3 protein is CSVVDGTGGGLSNQPQHF. CDR3 nucleotide sequence: TGCAGCGTTGTAGATGGGACAGGGGGAGGGTTAAGCAATCAGCCCCAGCATTTT.

The chain joins TRBV5-4 to TRBJ2-1; the match to TRBD2 covers 9 bases. Germline V CDR1 and CDR2: SGHNT, YYREEE (reference sequence). V dropped 4 bases and J dropped 7; count of bases not matched to a gene: 9. CDR3 length equals 15 residues. CDR3 loop: CASSPRGGVFNEQFF. In DNA, the CDR3 is TGTGCCAGCAGCCCGCGGGGGGGGGTTTTTAATGAGCAGTTCTTC. The whole variable domain, filled in from reference TRBV5-4 and TRBJ2-1, reads ETGVTQSPTHLIKTRGQQVTLRCSSQSGHNTVSWYQQALGQGPQFIFQYYREEENGRGNFPPRFSGLQFPNYSSELNVNALELDDSALYLCASSPRGGVFNEQFFGPGTRLTVL.

The J gene is TRBJ1-3, the V gene TRBV9; D unresolved. From germline, CDR1 is SGDLS and CDR2 YYNGEE. This CDR3 region has 15 residues. Trimming took off 3 bases at V and 4 bases at J, with 14 bases between the two ends. The CDR3 DNA follows: TGTGCCAGCAGCGCCGGTCCGATAGCGGGAAACACCATATATTTT. It is translated as CASSAGPIAGNTIYF.